This TCR beta chain was recovered during a study of control samples from healthy donors and cancer patients. This clone was seen more than once but under ten times. The V gene's germline CDR1 is SGHTA and CDR2 FQGTGA. V dropped 1 base and J dropped 4 bases, with 8 bases sitting between them. The CDR3 contains 15 residues. Repertoires were generated with immunoSEQ multiplex PCR, while TCRdb's copy carries only in-frame clones and drops some. The sample has about 94,000 clones; 75% to 95% are singletons. The material sequenced was blood. The receptor's source is a woman aged 18-29 years in good health. The genes are TRBV7-3 and TRBJ1-6; D call uncertain. CDR3 DNA sequence: TGTGCCAGCAGCTTAAACGGGCAGTATAATTCACCCCTCCACTTT. Residues: CASSLNGQYNSPLHF.